This TCR beta chain was documented in a study of persistence of HIV-infected CD4 T cells. From germline, CDR1 is SGHDN and CDR2 FVKESK. The CDR3 is 17 amino acids. V lost 0 bases, J lost 1 base, and 14 bases lay in between. Overlapping HIV-1 Gag 15-mer peptides at 0.85 to 1 ug per peptide per mL were used. Sorted nonresponding memory CD4+ T cells were CD40L-negative, CD69-negative, CD45RO-high. Before stimulation, PBMCs underwent CD8+ T cell depletion. Study outcomes and limitations: Degenerate expanded CDR3beta sequences were enriched among CMV- and Gag-responding cells.

The libraries were made with immunoSEQ version 4 in survey mode. Template was genomic DNA at 8 to 10 ng/uL, with up to roughly 1 ug used per sample. Repertoires were generated with immunoSEQ multiplex PCR, while TCRdb's copy carries only in-frame clones and drops some. This sample yields approximately 35,000 clones, of which 82% are seen a single time; approximately 1% belongs to the top ten. In regard to this clone: Its antigen is still unknown.

This material consisted of cultured CD4+ T cells from PBMCs, taken from a patient who received antiretroviral therapy. The TCR originated in an adult with HIV. The donor label of this sample is uncertain. The chain carries TRBV14 and TRBJ2-3; D is possibly TRBD2 (6 bases). The CDR3: CASSQDLRTGGTDTQYF. The CDR3 region has the DNA TGTGCCAGCAGCCAAGATTTACGGACGGGGGGCACAGATACGCAGTATTTT.